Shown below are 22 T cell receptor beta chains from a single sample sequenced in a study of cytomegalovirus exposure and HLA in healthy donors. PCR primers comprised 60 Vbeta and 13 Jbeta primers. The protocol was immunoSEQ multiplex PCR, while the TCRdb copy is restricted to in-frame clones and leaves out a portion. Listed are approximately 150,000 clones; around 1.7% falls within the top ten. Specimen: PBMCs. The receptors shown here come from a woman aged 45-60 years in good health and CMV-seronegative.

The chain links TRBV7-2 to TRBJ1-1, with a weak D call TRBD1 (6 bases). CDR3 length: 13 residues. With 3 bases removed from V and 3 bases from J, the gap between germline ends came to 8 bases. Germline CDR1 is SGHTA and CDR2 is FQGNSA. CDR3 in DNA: TGTGCCAGCAGCTTCGGGGGGCACACTGAAGCTTTCTTT. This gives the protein CASSFGGHTEAFF.

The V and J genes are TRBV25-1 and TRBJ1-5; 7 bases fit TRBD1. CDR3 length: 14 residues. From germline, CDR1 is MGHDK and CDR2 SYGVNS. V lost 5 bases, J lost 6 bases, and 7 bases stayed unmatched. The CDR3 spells CASSNTGDGQPQHF. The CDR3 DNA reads TGTGCCAGCAGTAACACAGGGGATGGTCAGCCCCAGCATTTT.

CDR3 region: CASSYAGARGNNEQFF. CDR3 in DNA: TGTGCCAGCAGTTACGCGGGGGCCCGGGGAAACAATGAGCAGTTCTTC. The rearrangement uses TRBV6-5 and TRBJ2-1; D perhaps matches TRBD2 (7 bases). This CDR3 comprises 16 residues. The germline CDR1 and CDR2 sequences are MNHEY and SVGAGI. V was cut by 2 bases and J by 5 bases, with 16 bases left in between.

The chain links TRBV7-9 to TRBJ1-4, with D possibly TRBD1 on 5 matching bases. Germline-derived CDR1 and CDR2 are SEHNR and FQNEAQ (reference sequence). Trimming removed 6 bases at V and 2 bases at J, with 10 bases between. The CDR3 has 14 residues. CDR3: CASSSGYTNEKLFF. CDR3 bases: TGTGCCAGCAGTTCAGGGTACACTAATGAAAAACTGTTTTTT.

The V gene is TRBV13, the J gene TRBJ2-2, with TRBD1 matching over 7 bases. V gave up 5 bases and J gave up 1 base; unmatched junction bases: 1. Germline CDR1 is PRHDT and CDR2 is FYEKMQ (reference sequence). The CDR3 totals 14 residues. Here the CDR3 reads CASSRTGNTGELFF. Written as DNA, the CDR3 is TGTGCCAGCAGCCGGACAGGGAACACCGGGGAGCTGTTTTTT.

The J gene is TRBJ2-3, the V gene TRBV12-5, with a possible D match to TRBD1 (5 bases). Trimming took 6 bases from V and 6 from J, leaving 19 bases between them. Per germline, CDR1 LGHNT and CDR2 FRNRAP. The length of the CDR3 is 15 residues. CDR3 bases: TGTGCTAGTGGGATCTCCTGGGGCGGCGAGGATACGCAGTATTTT. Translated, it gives CASGISWGGEDTQYF.

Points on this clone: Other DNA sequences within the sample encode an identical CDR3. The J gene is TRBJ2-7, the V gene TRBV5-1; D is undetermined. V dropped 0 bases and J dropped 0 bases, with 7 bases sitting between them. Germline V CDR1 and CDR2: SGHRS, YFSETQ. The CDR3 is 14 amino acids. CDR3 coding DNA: TGCGCCAGCAGCTTGGGTCAGGACTCCTACGAGCAGTACTTC. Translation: CASSLGQDSYEQYF.

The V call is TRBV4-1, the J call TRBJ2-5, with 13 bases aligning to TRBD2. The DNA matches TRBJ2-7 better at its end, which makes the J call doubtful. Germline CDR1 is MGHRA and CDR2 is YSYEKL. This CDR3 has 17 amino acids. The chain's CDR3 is CASSRKGTSGDSYEQYF. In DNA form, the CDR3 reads TGCGCCAGCAGCCGGAAGGGGACTAGCGGGGACTCCTACGAGCAGTACTTC.

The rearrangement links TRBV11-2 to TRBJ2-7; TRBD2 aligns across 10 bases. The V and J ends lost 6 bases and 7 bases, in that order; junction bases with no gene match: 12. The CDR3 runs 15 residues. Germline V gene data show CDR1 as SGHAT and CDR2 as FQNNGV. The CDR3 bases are TGTGCCAGCAGACTCCTAGCGGGGGCCCATGGGGAGCAGTACTTC. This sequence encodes CASRLLAGAHGEQYF.

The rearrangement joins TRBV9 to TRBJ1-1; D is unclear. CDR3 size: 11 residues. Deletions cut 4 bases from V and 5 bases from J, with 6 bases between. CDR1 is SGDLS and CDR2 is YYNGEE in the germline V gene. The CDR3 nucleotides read TGTGCCAGCAGCAGAGGGACTGAAGCTTTCTTT. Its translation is CASSRGTEAFF.

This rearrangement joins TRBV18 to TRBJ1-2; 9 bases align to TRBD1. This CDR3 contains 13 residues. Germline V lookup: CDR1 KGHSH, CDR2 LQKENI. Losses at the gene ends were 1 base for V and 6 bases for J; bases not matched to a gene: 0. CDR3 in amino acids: CASSPRTGDGYTF. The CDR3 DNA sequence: TGTGCCAGCTCACCACGGACAGGGGATGGCTACACCTTC.

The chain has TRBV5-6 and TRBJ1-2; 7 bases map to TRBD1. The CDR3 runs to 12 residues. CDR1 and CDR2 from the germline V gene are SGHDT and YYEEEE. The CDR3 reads CASGRGNYGYTF. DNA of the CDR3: TGTGCGTCGGGCAGGGGGAACTATGGCTACACCTTC.

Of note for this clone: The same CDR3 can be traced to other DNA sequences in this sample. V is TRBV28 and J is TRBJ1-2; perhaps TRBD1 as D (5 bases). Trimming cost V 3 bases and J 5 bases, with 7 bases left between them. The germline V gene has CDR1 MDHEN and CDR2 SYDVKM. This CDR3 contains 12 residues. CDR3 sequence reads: CASSFRGYGYTF. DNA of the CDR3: TGTGCCAGCAGTTTTCGGGGGTATGGCTACACCTTC.

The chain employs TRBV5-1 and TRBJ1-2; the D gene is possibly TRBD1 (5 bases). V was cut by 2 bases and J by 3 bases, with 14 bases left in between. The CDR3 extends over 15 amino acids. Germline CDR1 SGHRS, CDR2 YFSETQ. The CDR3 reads CASSFSLGVDYGYTF. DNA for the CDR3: TGCGCCAGCAGCTTCTCTCTAGGGGTTGACTATGGCTACACCTTC.

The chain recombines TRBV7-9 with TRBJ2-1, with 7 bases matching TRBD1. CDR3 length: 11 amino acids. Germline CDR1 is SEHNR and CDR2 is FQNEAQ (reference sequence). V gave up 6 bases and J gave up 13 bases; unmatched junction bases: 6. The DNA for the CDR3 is TGTGCCAGCAGATCCCGGGACAGTCAGTTCTTC. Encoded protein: CASRSRDSQFF.

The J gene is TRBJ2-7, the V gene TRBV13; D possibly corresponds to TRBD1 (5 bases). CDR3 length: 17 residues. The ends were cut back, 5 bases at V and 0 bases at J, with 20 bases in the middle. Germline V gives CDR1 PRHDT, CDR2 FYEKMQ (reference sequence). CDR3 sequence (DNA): TGTGCCAGCAGCCCACCAGGCACAGGAACTTTCTCCTACGAGCAGTACTTC. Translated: CASSPPGTGTFSYEQYF. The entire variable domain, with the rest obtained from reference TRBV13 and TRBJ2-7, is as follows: AAGVIQSPRHLIKEKRETATLKCYPIPRHDTVYWYQQGPGQDPQFLISFYEKMQSDKGSIPDRFSAQQFSDYHSELNMSSLELGDSALYFCASSPPGTGTFSYEQYFGPGTRLTVT.

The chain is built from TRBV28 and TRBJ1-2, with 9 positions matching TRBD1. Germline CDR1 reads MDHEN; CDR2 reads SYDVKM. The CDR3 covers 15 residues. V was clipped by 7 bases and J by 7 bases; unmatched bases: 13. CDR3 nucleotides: TGTGCCAGCAACACACAGGGGGCGCTGGCTCTTGGCTACACCTTC. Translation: CASNTQGALALGYTF.

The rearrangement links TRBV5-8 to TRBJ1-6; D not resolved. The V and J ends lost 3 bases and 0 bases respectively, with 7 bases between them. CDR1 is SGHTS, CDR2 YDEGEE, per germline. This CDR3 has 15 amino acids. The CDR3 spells CASSSYSSYNSPLHF. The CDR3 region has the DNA TGTGCCAGCAGCTCATATAGCTCCTATAATTCACCCCTCCACTTT.

The CDR3 is CAWSAGGPQRKPQHF. The CDR3 bases are TGTGCCTGGAGTGCAGGGGGCCCCCAGAGAAAGCCCCAGCATTTT. V usage is TRBV30 and J usage is TRBJ1-5, with 8 bases that match TRBD1. The V and J ends lost 1 base and 8 bases, in that order; junction bases with no gene match: 10. Germline CDR1 reads GTSNPN; CDR2 reads SVGIG (reference sequence). The length of the CDR3 is 15 residues.

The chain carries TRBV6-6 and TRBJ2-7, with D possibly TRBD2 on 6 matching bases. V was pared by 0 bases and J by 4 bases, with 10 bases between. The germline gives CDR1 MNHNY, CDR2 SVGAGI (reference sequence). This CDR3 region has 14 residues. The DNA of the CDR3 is TGTGCCAGCAGTTACTCCCGGGACTTTTACGAGCAGTACTTC. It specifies CASSYSRDFYEQYF.

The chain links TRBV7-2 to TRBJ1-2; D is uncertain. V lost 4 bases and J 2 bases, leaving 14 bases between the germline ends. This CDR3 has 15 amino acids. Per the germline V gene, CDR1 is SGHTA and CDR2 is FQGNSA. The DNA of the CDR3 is TGTGCCAGCAGCTCCCCAGGCGGGTTGAACTATGGCTACACCTTC. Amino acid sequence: CASSSPGGLNYGYTF.

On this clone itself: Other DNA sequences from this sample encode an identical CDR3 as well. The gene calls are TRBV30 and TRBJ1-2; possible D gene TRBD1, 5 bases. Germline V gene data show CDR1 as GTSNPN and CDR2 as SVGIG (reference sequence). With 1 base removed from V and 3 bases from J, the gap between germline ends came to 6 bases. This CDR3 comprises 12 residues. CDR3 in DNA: TGTGCCTGGAGTGGGGGGGACTATGGCTACACCTTC. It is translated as CAWSGGDYGYTF.